This T cell receptor (beta chain) is from a study of sequential checkpoint blockade in melanoma. The overall study: First-line arms were nivolumab then ipilimumab, or the reverse, randomized 1:1. Both treatment sequences were followed by maintenance nivolumab.

TCRdb's table, derived via immunoSEQ multiplex PCR, lists solely in-frame clones and lacks some. The sample consists of 35,000 to 45,000 clones, roughly 88% of them appearing once. Treatment defined: randomized to nivolumab then ipilimumab (arm A) or the reverse (arm B). Live CD3+CD8+ CD19− CD56− cells were sorted from PBMCs. The CDR3 runs to 11 residues. In germline, CDR1 is MNHEY, CDR2 SMNVEV (reference sequence). V was clipped by 5 bases and J by 9 bases, with 10 bases between them. This rearrangement joins TRBV27 to TRBJ1-1, with D perhaps matching TRBD1 (5 bases). This TCR was recovered from a human donor with melanoma. Sequences were derived from CD8+ T cells sorted from blood (inferred from file names), sampled from a patient given nivolumab and ipilimumab in sequence. CDR3 region: CASSDQGKAFF. CDR3 bases: TGTGCCAGCAGTGATCAGGGTAAAGCTTTCTTT.